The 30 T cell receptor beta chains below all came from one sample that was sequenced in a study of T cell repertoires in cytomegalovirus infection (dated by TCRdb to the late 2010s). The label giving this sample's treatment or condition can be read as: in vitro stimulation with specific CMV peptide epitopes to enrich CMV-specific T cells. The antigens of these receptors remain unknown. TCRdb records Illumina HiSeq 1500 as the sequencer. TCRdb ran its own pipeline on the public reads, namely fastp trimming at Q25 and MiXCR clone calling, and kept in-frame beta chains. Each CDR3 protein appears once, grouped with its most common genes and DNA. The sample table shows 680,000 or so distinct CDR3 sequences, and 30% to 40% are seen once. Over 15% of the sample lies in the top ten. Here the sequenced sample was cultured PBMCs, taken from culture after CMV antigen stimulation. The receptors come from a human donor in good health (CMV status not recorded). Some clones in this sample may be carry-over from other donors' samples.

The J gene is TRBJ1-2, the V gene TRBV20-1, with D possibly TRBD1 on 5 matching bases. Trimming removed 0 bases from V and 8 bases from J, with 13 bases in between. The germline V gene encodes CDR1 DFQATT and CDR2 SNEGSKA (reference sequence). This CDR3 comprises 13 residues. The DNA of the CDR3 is TGCAGTGCTAGAGATCCCAGGGAGGGGGGCTACACCTTC. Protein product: CSARDPREGGYTF.

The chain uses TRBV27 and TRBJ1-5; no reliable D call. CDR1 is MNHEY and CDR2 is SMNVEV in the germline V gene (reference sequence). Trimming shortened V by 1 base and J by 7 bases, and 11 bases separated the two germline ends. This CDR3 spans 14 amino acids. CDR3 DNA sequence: TGTGCCAGCAGTTTATTAGCAGGTGGCCAGCCCCAGCATTTT. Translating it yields CASSLLAGGQPQHF.

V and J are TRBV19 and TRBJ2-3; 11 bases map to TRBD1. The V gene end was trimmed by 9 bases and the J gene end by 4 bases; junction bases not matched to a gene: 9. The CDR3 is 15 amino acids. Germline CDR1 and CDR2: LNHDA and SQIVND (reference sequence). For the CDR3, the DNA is TGTGCCAGCACCTCCGGGACAGGGGGGGCAGATACGCAGTATTTT. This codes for CASTSGTGGADTQYF.

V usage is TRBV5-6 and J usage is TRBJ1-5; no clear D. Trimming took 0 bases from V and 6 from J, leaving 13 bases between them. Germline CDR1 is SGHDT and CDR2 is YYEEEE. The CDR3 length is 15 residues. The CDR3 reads CASSLAYSPSQPQHF. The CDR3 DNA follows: TGTGCCAGCAGCTTGGCCTACAGTCCCAGTCAGCCCCAGCATTTT.

The CDR3 protein is CATGTIYEQYF. The CDR3 DNA is TGTGCCACCGGGACGATCTACGAGCAGTACTTC. This chain links TRBV2 with TRBJ2-7; D may correspond to TRBD1 or TRBD2 (5 bases each). The CDR3 is 11 amino acids. The germline gives CDR1 SNHLY, CDR2 FYNNEI. The ends were cut back, 10 bases at V and 3 bases at J, with 10 bases in the middle.

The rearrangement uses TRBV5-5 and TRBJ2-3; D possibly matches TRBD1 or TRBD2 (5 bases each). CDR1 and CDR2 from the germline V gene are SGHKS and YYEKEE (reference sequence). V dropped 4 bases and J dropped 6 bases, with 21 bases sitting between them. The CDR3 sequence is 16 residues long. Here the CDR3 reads CASSGLRGHQQDTQYF. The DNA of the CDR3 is TGTGCCAGCAGCGGGCTCCGGGGCCATCAGCAGGATACGCAGTATTTT. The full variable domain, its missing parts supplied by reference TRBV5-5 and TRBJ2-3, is DAGVTQSPTHLIKTRGQQVTLRCSPISGHKSVSWYQQVLGQGPQFIFQYYEKEERGRGNFPDRFSARQFPNYSSELNVNALLLGDSALYLCASSGLRGHQQDTQYFGPGTRLTVL.

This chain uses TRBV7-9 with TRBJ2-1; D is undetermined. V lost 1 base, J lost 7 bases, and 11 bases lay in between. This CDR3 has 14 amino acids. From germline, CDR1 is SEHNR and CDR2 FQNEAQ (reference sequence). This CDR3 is CASSLGRSWNEQFF. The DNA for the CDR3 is TGTGCCAGCAGCTTAGGAAGATCGTGGAATGAGCAGTTCTTC.

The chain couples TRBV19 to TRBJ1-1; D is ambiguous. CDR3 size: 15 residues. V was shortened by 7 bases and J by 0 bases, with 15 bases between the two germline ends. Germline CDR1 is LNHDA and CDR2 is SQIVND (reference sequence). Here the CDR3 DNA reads TGTGCCAGTACCCGCGTGACGGGCTTGAACACTGAAGCTTTCTTT. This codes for CASTRVTGLNTEAFF.

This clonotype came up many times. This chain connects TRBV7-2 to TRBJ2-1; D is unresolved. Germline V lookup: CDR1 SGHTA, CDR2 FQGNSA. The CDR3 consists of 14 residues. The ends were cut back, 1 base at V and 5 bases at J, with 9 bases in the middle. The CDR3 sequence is CASSLGPFNNEQFF. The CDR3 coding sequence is TGTGCCAGCAGCTTAGGTCCCTTCAACAATGAGCAGTTCTTC.

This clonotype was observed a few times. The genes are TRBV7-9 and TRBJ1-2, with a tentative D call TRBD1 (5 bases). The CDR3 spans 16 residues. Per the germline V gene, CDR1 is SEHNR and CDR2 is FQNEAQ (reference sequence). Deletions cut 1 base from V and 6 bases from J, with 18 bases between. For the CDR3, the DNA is TGTGCCAGCAGCTTAGAAGGGGCGTGGGTCGGTGATGGCTACACCTTC. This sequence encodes CASSLEGAWVGDGYTF.

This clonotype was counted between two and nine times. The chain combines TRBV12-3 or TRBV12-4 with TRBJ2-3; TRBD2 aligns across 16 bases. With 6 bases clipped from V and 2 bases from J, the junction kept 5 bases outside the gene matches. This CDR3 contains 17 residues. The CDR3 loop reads CASRGTSGGAFTDTQYF. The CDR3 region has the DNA TGTGCCAGCAGGGGGACTAGCGGGGGGGCCTTCACAGATACGCAGTATTTT.

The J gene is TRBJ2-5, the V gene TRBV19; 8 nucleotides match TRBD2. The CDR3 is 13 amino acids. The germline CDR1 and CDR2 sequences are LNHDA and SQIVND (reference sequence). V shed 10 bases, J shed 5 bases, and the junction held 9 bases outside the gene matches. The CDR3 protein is CATGPSGPETQYF. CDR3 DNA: TGTGCCACCGGGCCTAGCGGGCCGGAGACCCAGTACTTC.

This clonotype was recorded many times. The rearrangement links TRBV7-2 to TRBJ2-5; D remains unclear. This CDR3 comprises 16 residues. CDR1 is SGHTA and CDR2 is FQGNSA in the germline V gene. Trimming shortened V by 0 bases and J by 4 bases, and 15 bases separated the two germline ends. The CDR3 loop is CASSLAVLGSGETQYF. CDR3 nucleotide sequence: TGTGCCAGCAGCTTAGCGGTTCTAGGTTCGGGAGAGACCCAGTACTTC.

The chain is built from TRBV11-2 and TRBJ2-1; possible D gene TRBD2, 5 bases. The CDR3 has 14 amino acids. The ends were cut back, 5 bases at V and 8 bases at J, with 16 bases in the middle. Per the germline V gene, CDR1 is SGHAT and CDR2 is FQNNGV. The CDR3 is CASSLTAGEDEQFF. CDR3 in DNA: TGTGCCAGCAGCCTGACCGCCGGGGAAGATGAGCAGTTCTTC.

For the CDR3, the DNA is TGCAGCGTGGCCACAGGCCTCGCCCTGAACACTGAAGCTTTCTTT. Protein sequence: CSVATGLALNTEAFF. The rearrangement links TRBV29-1 to TRBJ1-1; maybe TRBD1 (5 bases). Germline-derived CDR1 and CDR2 are SQVTM and ANQGSEA. The V end was cut by 6 bases, the J end by 0 bases, with 17 bases between. CDR3 length equals 15 residues.

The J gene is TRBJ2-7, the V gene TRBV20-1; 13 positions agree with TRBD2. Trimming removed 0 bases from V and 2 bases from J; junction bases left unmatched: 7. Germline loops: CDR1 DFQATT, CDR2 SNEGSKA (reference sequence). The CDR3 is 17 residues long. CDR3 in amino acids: CSARDRTSGSSAYEQYF. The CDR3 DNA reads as TGCAGTGCTAGAGATAGGACTAGCGGGAGTTCCGCCTACGAGCAGTACTTC.

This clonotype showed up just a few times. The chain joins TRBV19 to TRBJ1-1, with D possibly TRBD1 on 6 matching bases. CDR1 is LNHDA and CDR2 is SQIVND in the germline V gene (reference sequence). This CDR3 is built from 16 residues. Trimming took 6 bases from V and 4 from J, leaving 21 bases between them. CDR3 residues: CASSRTVSGYGTEAFF. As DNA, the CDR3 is TGTGCCAGTAGCCGGACAGTCTCCGGCTATGGCACTGAAGCTTTCTTT.

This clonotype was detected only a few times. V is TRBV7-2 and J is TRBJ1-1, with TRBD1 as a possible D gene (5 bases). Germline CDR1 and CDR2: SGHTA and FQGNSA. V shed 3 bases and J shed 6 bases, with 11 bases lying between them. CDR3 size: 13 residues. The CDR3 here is CASSFGGRSEAFF. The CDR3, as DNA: TGTGCCAGCAGCTTTGGGGGTCGCTCTGAAGCTTTCTTT. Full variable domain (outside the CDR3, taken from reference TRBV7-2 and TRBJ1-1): GAGVSQSPSNKVTEKGKDVELRCDPISGHTALYWYRQSLGQGLEFLIYFQGNSAPDKSGLPSDRFSAERTGGSVSTLTIQRTQQEDSAVYLCASSFGGRSEAFFGQGTRLTVV.

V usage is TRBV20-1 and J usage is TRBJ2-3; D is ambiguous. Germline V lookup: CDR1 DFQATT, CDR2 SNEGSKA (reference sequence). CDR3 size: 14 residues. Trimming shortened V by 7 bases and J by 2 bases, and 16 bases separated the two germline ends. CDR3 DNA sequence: TGCAGTGTTCTGACTGTAATTTTCACAGATACGCAGTATTTT. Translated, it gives CSVLTVIFTDTQYF.

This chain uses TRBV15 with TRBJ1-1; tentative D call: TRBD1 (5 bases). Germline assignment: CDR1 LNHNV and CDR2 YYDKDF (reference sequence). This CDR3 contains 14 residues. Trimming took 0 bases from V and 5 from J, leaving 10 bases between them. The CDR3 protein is CATSRDRVVTEAFF. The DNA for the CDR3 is TGTGCCACCAGCAGAGACAGGGTAGTAACTGAAGCTTTCTTT. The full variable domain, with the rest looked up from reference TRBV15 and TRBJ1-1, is DAMVIQNPRYQVTQFGKPVTLSCSQTLNHNVMYWYQQKSSQAPKLLFHYYDKDFNNEADTPDNFQSRRPNTSFCFLDIRSPGLGDTAMYLCATSRDRVVTEAFFGQGTRLTVV.

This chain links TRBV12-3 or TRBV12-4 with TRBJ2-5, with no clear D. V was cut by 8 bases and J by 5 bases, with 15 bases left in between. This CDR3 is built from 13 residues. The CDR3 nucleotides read TGTGCCAGCCGGGCGGCGCCCGTCGAGACCCAGTACTTC. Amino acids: CASRAAPVETQYF.

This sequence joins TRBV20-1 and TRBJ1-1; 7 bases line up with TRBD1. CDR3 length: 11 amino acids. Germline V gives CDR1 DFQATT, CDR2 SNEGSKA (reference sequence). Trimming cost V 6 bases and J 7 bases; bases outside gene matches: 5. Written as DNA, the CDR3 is TGCAGTGCAATGACAGGGAGTGAAGCTTTCTTT. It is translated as CSAMTGSEAFF.

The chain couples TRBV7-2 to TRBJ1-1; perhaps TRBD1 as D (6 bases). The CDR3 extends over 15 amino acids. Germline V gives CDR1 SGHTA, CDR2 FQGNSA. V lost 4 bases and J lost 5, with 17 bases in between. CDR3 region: CASSSHRVRGTEAFF. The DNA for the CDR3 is TGTGCCAGCAGCTCCCACAGGGTCAGAGGAACTGAAGCTTTCTTT.

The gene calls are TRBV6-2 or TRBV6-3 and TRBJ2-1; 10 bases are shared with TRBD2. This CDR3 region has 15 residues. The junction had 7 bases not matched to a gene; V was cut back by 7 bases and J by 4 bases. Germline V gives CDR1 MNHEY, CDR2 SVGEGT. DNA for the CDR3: TGTGCCAGCACCCCAGCGGGAGGGGGGTACAATGAGCAGTTCTTC. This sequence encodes CASTPAGGGYNEQFF.

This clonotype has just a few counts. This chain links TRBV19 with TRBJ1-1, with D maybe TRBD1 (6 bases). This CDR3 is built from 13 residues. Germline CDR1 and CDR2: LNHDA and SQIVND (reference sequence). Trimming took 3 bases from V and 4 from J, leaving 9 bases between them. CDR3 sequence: CASSIRGTTEAFF. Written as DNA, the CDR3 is TGTGCCAGTAGTATCAGGGGAACCACTGAAGCTTTCTTT. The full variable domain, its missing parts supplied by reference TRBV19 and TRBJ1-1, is DGGITQSPKYLFRKEGQNVTLSCEQNLNHDAMYWYRQDPGQGLRLIYYSQIVNDFQKGDIAEGYSVSREKKESFPLTVTSAQKNPTAFYLCASSIRGTTEAFFGQGTRLTVV.

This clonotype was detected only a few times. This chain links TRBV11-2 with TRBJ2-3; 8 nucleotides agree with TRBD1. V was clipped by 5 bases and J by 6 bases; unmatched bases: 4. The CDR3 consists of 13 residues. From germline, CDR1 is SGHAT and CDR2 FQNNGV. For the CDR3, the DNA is TGTGCCAGCAGCCTCGGACAGGGCGATACGCAGTATTTT. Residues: CASSLGQGDTQYF.

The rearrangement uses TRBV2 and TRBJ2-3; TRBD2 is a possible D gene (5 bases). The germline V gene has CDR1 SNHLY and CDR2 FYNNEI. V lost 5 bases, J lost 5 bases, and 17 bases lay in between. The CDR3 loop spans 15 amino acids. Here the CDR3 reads CASSQTSLGGDTQYF. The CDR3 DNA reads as TGTGCCAGCAGTCAGACATCCCTCGGAGGAGATACGCAGTATTTT.

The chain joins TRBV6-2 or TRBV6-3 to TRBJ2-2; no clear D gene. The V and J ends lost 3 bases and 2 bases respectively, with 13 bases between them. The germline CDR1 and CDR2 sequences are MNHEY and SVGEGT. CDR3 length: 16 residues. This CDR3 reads CASSYIRWLNTGELFF. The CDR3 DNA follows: TGTGCCAGCAGTTATATTCGGTGGCTTAACACCGGGGAGCTGTTTTTT.

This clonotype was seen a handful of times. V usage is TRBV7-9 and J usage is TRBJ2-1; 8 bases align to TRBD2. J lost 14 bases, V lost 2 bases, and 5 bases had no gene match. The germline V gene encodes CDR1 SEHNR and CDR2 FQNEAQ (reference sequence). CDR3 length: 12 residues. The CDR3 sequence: CASSLTLADEFF. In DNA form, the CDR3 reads TGTGCCAGCAGCTTAACACTAGCGGACGAGTTCTTC.

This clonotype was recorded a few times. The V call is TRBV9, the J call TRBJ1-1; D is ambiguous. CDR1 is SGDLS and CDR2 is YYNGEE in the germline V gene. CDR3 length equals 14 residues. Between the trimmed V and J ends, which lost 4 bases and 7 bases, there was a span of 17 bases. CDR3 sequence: CASSLAGFRGEAFF. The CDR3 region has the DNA TGTGCCAGCAGCCTAGCGGGATTCCGGGGTGAAGCTTTCTTT.